These 26 T cell receptor beta chains were sequenced from one sample in a study of Ad26.COV2.S vaccination and SARS-CoV-2 variants. Documented treatment: some 19 received Ad26.COV2.S at low or high dose, single or two shots; about 5 received placebo; per-sample allocation not given. Each sample was drawn 63 days after the first injection (of vaccine or placebo). Sequenced by immunoSEQ multiplex PCR; TCRdb stores in-frame clones only, minus some. The table shows around 340,000 clones, with approximately 86% occurring only once. This specimen was peripheral blood, taken in a trial of Ad26.COV2.S vaccine versus placebo. These TCRs come from a person aged 18-65 years who received the Ad26.COV2.S COVID-19 vaccine or a placebo.

This clone was seen a single time. The V call is TRBV7-2, the J call TRBJ1-2; D gene uncertain. Germline V lookup: CDR1 SGHTA, CDR2 FQGNSA. Trimming took off 5 bases at V and 0 bases at J, with 16 bases between the two ends. The CDR3 covers 16 residues. In DNA form, the CDR3 reads TGTGCCAGCAGCCCGCGTGGGATAACAACTAACTATGGCTACACCTTC. Translated, it gives CASSPRGITTNYGYTF. Filled out from reference TRBV7-2 and TRBJ1-2, the complete variable domain reads GAGVSQSPSNKVTEKGKDVELRCDPISGHTALYWYRQSLGQGLEFLIYFQGNSAPDKSGLPSDRFSAERTGGSVSTLTIQRTQQEDSAVYLCASSPRGITTNYGYTFGSGTRLTVV.

V and J are TRBV7-2 and TRBJ1-5; TRBD1 aligns across 7 bases. The CDR3 extends over 14 amino acids. Germline V gene lookup returns CDR1 SGHTA and CDR2 FQGNSA. CDR3 nucleotides: TGTGCAACCACTGACAGGGAAGGCAATCAGCCCCAGCATTTT. Its translation is CATTDREGNQPQHF.

The chain is built from TRBV7-2 and TRBJ1-5, with 9 bases that match TRBD1. Germline CDR1 SGHTA, CDR2 FQGNSA. The CDR3 has 15 residues. V gave up 5 bases and J gave up 1 base; unmatched junction bases: 3. CDR3 DNA sequence: TGTGCCAGCAGCCGTGACAGGGGGAGCAATCAGCCCCAGCATTTT. Amino acids: CASSRDRGSNQPQHF.

The rearrangement uses TRBV19 and TRBJ2-1; 11 bases match TRBD2. Losses at the gene ends were 6 bases for V and 4 bases for J; bases not matched to a gene: 5. The germline gives CDR1 LNHDA, CDR2 SQIVND (reference sequence). This CDR3 is 15 amino acids long. The CDR3 region is CASRKLAGDYNEQFF. The CDR3 DNA reads TGTGCCAGTAGGAAACTAGCGGGAGATTACAATGAGCAGTTCTTC.

The DNA for the CDR3 is TGTGCCAGCAGTCCGGTGCGAAGTAGCTACGAGCAGTACTTC. Protein sequence: CASSPVRSSYEQYF. The chain employs TRBV28 and TRBJ2-7; D is uncertain. Germline V CDR1 and CDR2: MDHEN, SYDVKM. The CDR3 runs 14 residues. The V end was cut by 5 bases, the J end by 3 bases, with 14 bases between.

The chain uses TRBV5-1 and TRBJ2-3; weak D call: TRBD2 (6 bases). CDR3 length: 12 residues. Germline V lookup: CDR1 SGHRS, CDR2 YFSETQ. With 7 bases removed from V and 5 bases from J, the gap between germline ends came to 11 bases. The CDR3 nucleotides read TGCGCCAGCGGCATGGAGGGAGATACGCAGTATTTT. Amino acids: CASGMEGDTQYF.

This chain joins TRBV29-1 and TRBJ2-7, with a possible D match to TRBD1 (7 bases). This CDR3 is 13 amino acids long. Trimming cost V 5 bases and J 3 bases, with 14 bases left between them. Germline CDR1 reads SQVTM; CDR2 reads ANQGSEA. CDR3: CSVIFQGGYEQYF. CDR3 nucleotide sequence: TGCAGCGTTATTTTCCAGGGGGGCTACGAGCAGTACTTC.

The genes are TRBV7-9 and TRBJ1-2; 9 bases line up with TRBD1. The CDR3 loop spans 16 amino acids. Germline V gives CDR1 SEHNR, CDR2 FQNEAQ (reference sequence). The V and J ends lost 4 bases and 4 bases, in that order; junction bases with no gene match: 10. Written as DNA, the CDR3 is TGTGCCAGCAGCTCGGCCGGGACAGGGCGTTTCTATGGCTACACCTTC. Protein product: CASSSAGTGRFYGYTF.

The sample holds one count of this clone. V usage is TRBV4-1 and J usage is TRBJ1-1; D perhaps matches TRBD1 (6 bases). This CDR3 is 14 amino acids long. V was shortened by 5 bases and J by 3 bases, with 13 bases between the two germline ends. Per the germline V gene, CDR1 is MGHRA and CDR2 is YSYEKL. The CDR3, as DNA: TGCGCCAGCAGCAAAAGGGGGGCTGACACTGAAGCTTTCTTT. It codes for CASSKRGADTEAFF.

The chain links TRBV6-5 to TRBJ2-7; tentatively, D is TRBD2 (5 bases). Trimming took 4 bases from V and 4 from J, leaving 17 bases between them. Germline loops: CDR1 MNHEY, CDR2 SVGAGI. The CDR3 sequence is 15 residues long. DNA of the CDR3: TGTGCCAGCAGTTCCCCCCTTCCTCGAGGGTACGAGCAGTACTTC. This encodes CASSSPLPRGYEQYF.

The V and J genes are TRBV11-1 and TRBJ2-5, with D uncertain. The V end was cut by 1 base, the J end by 5 bases, with 5 bases between. Germline values: CDR1 SGHAT, CDR2 FQDESV (reference sequence). The CDR3 is made up of 12 amino acids. The CDR3 loop reads CASSLGPETQYF. CDR3 DNA: TGTGCCAGCAGCTTAGGTCCTGAGACCCAGTACTTC.

V gene TRBV27 combines with J gene TRBJ2-3; 8 nucleotides line up with TRBD2. With 6 bases clipped from V and 6 bases from J, the junction kept 14 bases outside the gene matches. The CDR3 is 16 amino acids. Germline lookup yields CDR1 MNHEY and CDR2 SMNVEV (reference sequence). CDR3 DNA sequence: TGTGCCAGCAGCCCCCCGAGCCGGGGGGGGGCGGATACGCAGTATTTT. It yields the protein CASSPPSRGGADTQYF.

The chain combines TRBV30 with TRBJ1-1; 7 nucleotides match TRBD1. The V segment lost 5 bases and the J segment 0 bases; nucleotides outside the gene matches: 9. Germline values: CDR1 GTSNPN, CDR2 SVGIG (reference sequence). The CDR3 is 15 amino acids. CDR3 coding DNA: TGTGCCTGGCTTCACCGGGACAGCCTGAACACTGAAGCTTTCTTT. Translation: CAWLHRDSLNTEAFF.

This chain joins TRBV4-3 and TRBJ1-1; possible D gene TRBD1, 5 bases. Germline lookup yields CDR1 LGHNA and CDR2 YSLEER. Trimming took off 1 base at V and 12 bases at J, with 15 bases between the two ends. The CDR3 spans 13 residues. The CDR3 here is CASSQGVRGGTFF. CDR3 nucleotide sequence: TGCGCCAGCAGCCAAGGGGTTCGGGGGGGAACTTTCTTT.

The rearrangement links TRBV7-9 to TRBJ1-2; 8 positions agree with TRBD1. Germline trimming cut 4 bases from V and 4 bases from J; bases unmatched to any gene: 5. The germline gives CDR1 SEHNR, CDR2 FQNEAQ (reference sequence). This CDR3 contains 14 residues. CDR3 loop: CASSSQQGVYGYTF. The DNA of the CDR3 is TGTGCCAGCAGCTCGCAACAGGGGGTCTATGGCTACACCTTC.

The rearrangement links TRBV28 to TRBJ2-1, with 12 bases matching TRBD1. CDR1 and CDR2 from the germline V gene are MDHEN and SYDVKM. This CDR3 spans 16 amino acids. Trimming removed 4 bases from V and 2 bases from J; junction bases left unmatched: 3. CDR3 loop: CASSSGQGAPYNEQFF. The CDR3 region has the DNA TGTGCCAGCAGTTCGGGACAGGGGGCCCCCTACAATGAGCAGTTCTTC.

This rearrangement joins TRBV5-4 to TRBJ2-1, with TRBD2 as a possible D gene (7 bases). The CDR3 sequence is 18 residues long. Trimming took 4 bases from V and 5 from J, leaving 25 bases between them. Germline CDR1 and CDR2: SGHNT and YYREEE (reference sequence). The CDR3: CASSHLAYGGTRDNEQFF. The CDR3 nucleotides read TGTGCCAGCAGCCATCTTGCCTACGGGGGGACAAGGGACAATGAGCAGTTCTTC.

The chain uses TRBV6-5 and TRBJ2-7, with D perhaps matching TRBD1 or TRBD2 (6 bases each). The CDR3 contains 13 residues. V dropped 10 bases and J dropped 9 bases, with 22 bases sitting between them. The germline CDR1 and CDR2 sequences are MNHEY and SVGAGI. The CDR3 sequence is CAITGAPGFGQYF. In nucleotides, the CDR3 is TGTGCCATCACGGGGGCCCCGGGGTTTGGGCAGTACTTC.

Remarks on this clone: The same CDR3 is also encoded by other DNA sequences in this sample. The chain joins TRBV19 to TRBJ2-1; tentatively, D is TRBD1 or TRBD2 (5 bases each). Germline lookup yields CDR1 LNHDA and CDR2 SQIVND (reference sequence). Trimming pared 4 bases from V and 4 bases from J, leaving 14 bases between. The length of the CDR3 is 15 residues. The CDR3: CASSRPGTPYNEQFF. The DNA for the CDR3 is TGTGCCAGTAGTAGGCCCGGGACCCCTTACAATGAGCAGTTCTTC. The full variable domain, in which reference TRBV19 and TRBJ2-1 provide the parts outside the CDR3, is DGGITQSPKYLFRKEGQNVTLSCEQNLNHDAMYWYRQDPGQGLRLIYYSQIVNDFQKGDIAEGYSVSREKKESFPLTVTSAQKNPTAFYLCASSRPGTPYNEQFFGPGTRLTVL.

V and J are TRBV19 and TRBJ1-5; a possible D gene is TRBD1 (5 bases). The CDR3 loop spans 14 amino acids. With 4 bases removed from V and 2 bases from J, the gap between germline ends came to 9 bases. The germline V gene has CDR1 LNHDA and CDR2 SQIVND (reference sequence). In DNA form, the CDR3 reads TGTGCCAGTAGTAAGGGGACGGGCAATCAGCCCCAGCATTTT. It is translated as CASSKGTGNQPQHF.

The V call is TRBV7-2, the J call TRBJ1-5; 7 nucleotides align to TRBD1. With 8 bases clipped from V and 0 bases from J, the junction kept 7 bases outside the gene matches. Per the germline V gene, CDR1 is SGHTA and CDR2 is FQGNSA. The CDR3 is 15 amino acids. CDR3 protein: CASATGPNSNQPQHF. CDR3 in DNA: TGTGCCAGCGCGACAGGGCCGAATAGCAATCAGCCCCAGCATTTT.

The CDR3 region is CASSRDRGETQYF. DNA for the CDR3: TGTGCCAGCAGTCGTGACAGGGGAGAGACCCAGTACTTC. The J gene is TRBJ2-5, the V gene TRBV12-3 or TRBV12-4; 8 bases are shared with TRBD1. The CDR3 contains 13 residues. With V trimmed by 5 bases and J by 4 bases, 3 bases remained unmatched.

The rearrangement uses TRBV7-9 and TRBJ2-2; 9 bases agree with TRBD2. The ends lost 5 bases at V and 6 bases at J; junction bases unmatched: 7. The length of the CDR3 is 15 residues. Germline V lookup: CDR1 SEHNR, CDR2 FQNEAQ (reference sequence). This CDR3 is CASSLSGGLPGELFF. In nucleotides, the CDR3 is TGTGCCAGCAGCCTTAGCGGGGGCCTACCCGGGGAGCTGTTTTTT.

CDR3 nucleotides: TGTGCCAGCAGCCACCCCCCTAGCGGGAGGAATGAGCAGTTCTTC. Its protein product is CASSHPPSGRNEQFF. The chain recombines TRBV11-2 with TRBJ2-1, with 11 positions matching TRBD2. The trim removed 5 bases at V and 7 bases at J, leaving 7 bases unmatched. CDR1 SGHAT and CDR2 FQNNGV come from the germline V gene. CDR3 length equals 15 residues. The full variable domain, in which reference TRBV11-2 and TRBJ2-1 provide the parts outside the CDR3, is EAGVAQSPRYKIIEKRQSVAFWCNPISGHATLYWYQQILGQGPKLLIQFQNNGVVDDSQLPKDRFSAERLKGVDSTLKIQPAKLEDSAVYLCASSHPPSGRNEQFFGPGTRLTVL.

This clone was detected only a few times. The chain has TRBV4-1 and TRBJ2-7, with D uncertain. This CDR3 comprises 14 residues. Trimming pared 1 base from V and 5 bases from J, leaving 12 bases between. Looked up from germline, CDR1 is MGHRA and CDR2 is YSYEKL. The CDR3 nucleotides read TGCGCCAGCAGCCAAGTAGGGAATTTACACGAGCAGTACTTC. Translated, it gives CASSQVGNLHEQYF.

This clone occurred once. The chain employs TRBV6-5 and TRBJ2-7; 9 nucleotides agree with TRBD1. The ends lost 5 bases at V and 12 bases at J; junction bases unmatched: 8. CDR1 and CDR2 (germline): MNHEY, SVGAGI. The CDR3 runs 12 residues. The CDR3 here is CASSPRGQGPYF. The CDR3 bases are TGTGCCAGCAGTCCCCGGGGACAGGGACCGTACTTC.